This record covers a single T cell receptor (beta chain). Its specificity is unknown. The junction departs from the called germline gene at one end, perhaps through a read error. This specimen comes from a study of PD-1 blockade in classical Hodgkin lymphoma. Study-wide results and caveats: The diversity seen at baseline in complete responders resembled that of newly diagnosed patients.

Per the germline V gene, CDR1 is SEHNR and CDR2 is FQNEAQ (reference sequence). The CDR3 loop spans 16 amino acids. There was relapse after autologous stem cell transplantation in every patient, and there was variation in brentuximab vedotin exposure. By magnetic negative selection, CD8+ T cells were isolated from the thawed PBMCs. Profiling relied on immunoSEQ multiplex PCR, and the TCRdb table lists in-frame clones only, not all of them. The table records under 5,500 clones, over 70% of them present only once. Specimen: CD8+ T cells from blood, collected at baseline. This receptor was taken from a human donor with classical Hodgkin lymphoma. The rearrangement joins TRBV7-9 to TRBJ2-1; unclear D gene. Here the CDR3 DNA reads TGCGCCAGCAGCCAAGATCCGGGCCAGACCGCCAATGAGCAGTTCTTC. It yields the protein CASSQDPGQTANEQFF.